Described below is a single TCR beta chain sequence and its context. This entry comes from a study of blood T cell repertoires in COVID-19. Study in general: Samples representing acute and convalescent COVID-19 were sourced from the United States, Italy and Spain.

The repertoire was sequenced with immunoSEQ multiplex PCR; TCRdb's copy has only in-frame clones and lacks some. The sample includes under 170,000 clones, approximately 86% seen only once; the top ten take roughly 3.4%. The length of the CDR3 is 12 residues. Germline loops: CDR1 MDHEN, CDR2 SYDVKM. V was clipped by 5 bases and J by 8 bases, with 9 bases between them. The sequenced material came from peripheral blood. The receptor was isolated from a man between 65 and 85 years old with acute or convalescent COVID-19. The chain employs TRBV28 and TRBJ1-4; D is unclear. This chain's CDR3 is CASSPPSEKLFF. The CDR3 region has the DNA TGTGCCAGCAGTCCCCCGTCCGAAAAACTGTTTTTT.